The 30 T cell receptor beta chains in this list originate from one sample, sequenced in a study of cytomegalovirus exposure and HLA in healthy donors. PCR used 60 Vbeta primers and 13 Jbeta primers. Method: immunoSEQ multiplex PCR; TCRdb's copy keeps in-frame clones and lacks some. The sample has some 130,000 clones, about 75% seen once. Sequencing input: PBMCs. The receptors were gathered from a woman in her forties in good health and CMV-seronegative.

The chain has TRBV10-1 and TRBJ2-5; D gene unclear. The CDR3 has 13 amino acids. The germline V gene encodes CDR1 WNHNN and CDR2 SYGVQD (reference sequence). V lost 3 bases, J lost 2 bases, and 7 bases lay in between. The chain's CDR3 is CASSEGGQETQYF. The CDR3 DNA sequence: TGCGCCAGCAGTGAAGGCGGTCAAGAGACCCAGTACTTC.

The CDR3 reads CASSQDTPDYSPLHF. The CDR3 DNA is TGTGCCAGCAGCCAAGATACGCCAGATTATTCACCCCTCCACTTT. This sequence joins TRBV14 and TRBJ1-6; D remains ambiguous. V lost 0 bases and J lost 8, with 11 bases in between. CDR1 and CDR2 from the germline V gene are SGHDN and FVKESK. The CDR3 contains 15 residues. The variable domain in full, with the rest retrieved from reference TRBV14 and TRBJ1-6, is EAGVTQFPSHSVIEKGQTVTLRCDPISGHDNLYWYRRVMGKEIKFLLHFVKESKQDESGMPNNRFLAERTGGTYSTLKVQPAELEDSGVYFCASSQDTPDYSPLHFGNGTRLTVT.

The V gene is TRBV6-1, the J gene TRBJ1-2, with D tentatively TRBD1 (6 bases). In germline, CDR1 is MNHNS, CDR2 SASEGT. Trimming removed 10 bases from V and 2 bases from J, with 14 bases in between. There are 13 residues in the CDR3. CDR3 in amino acids: CATPPGVNYGYTF. CDR3 DNA sequence: TGTGCCACCCCGCCAGGGGTAAACTATGGCTACACCTTC.

In nucleotides, the CDR3 is TGCGCCAGCAGTGAGTCGACTAGCGAAGAGACCCAGTACTTC. Encoded protein: CASSESTSEETQYF. The chain is built from TRBV10-2 and TRBJ2-5; 8 bases match TRBD2. V trimming: 0 bases; J trimming: 3 bases; junction bases outside the gene matches: 0. This CDR3 has 14 residues. Per the germline V gene, CDR1 is WSHSY and CDR2 is SAAADI.

The V gene is TRBV6-5, the J gene TRBJ2-1, with TRBD2 identical over 8 bases. V gave up 8 bases and J gave up 0 bases; unmatched junction bases: 6. CDR1 MNHEY and CDR2 SVGAGI come from the germline V gene. The CDR3 extends over 15 amino acids. The CDR3 reads CASGPSGSSYNEQFF. The CDR3 nucleotides read TGTGCCAGCGGCCCCAGCGGGAGCTCCTACAATGAGCAGTTCTTC.

The J gene is TRBJ1-1, the V gene TRBV5-1, with D maybe TRBD1 (5 bases). The V gene's germline CDR1 is SGHRS and CDR2 YFSETQ. Trimming stripped 4 bases from V and 11 bases from J, with 21 bases between. The CDR3 runs to 14 residues. The chain's CDR3 is CASSQSGARGEAFF. The DNA of the CDR3 is TGCGCCAGCAGCCAAAGTGGGGCACGAGGTGAGGCTTTCTTT.

This clone was seen more than once but under ten times. The rearrangement uses TRBV4-1 and TRBJ1-2; 8 nucleotides agree with TRBD1. V gave up 2 bases and J gave up 1 base; unmatched junction bases: 6. Germline CDR1 is MGHRA and CDR2 is YSYEKL. This CDR3 has 16 amino acids. The CDR3 reads CASSQTGQGGNYGYTF. CDR3 bases: TGCGCCAGCAGCCAAACCGGACAGGGAGGTAACTATGGCTACACCTTC.

This clone was seen only once. This chain connects TRBV5-6 to TRBJ1-2; tentative D call: TRBD1 (5 bases). The germline CDR1 and CDR2 sequences are SGHDT and YYEEEE. V lost 1 base, J lost 7 bases, and 20 bases lay in between. CDR3 length equals 16 residues. The CDR3 protein is CASSLLGGGWASGYTF. Written as DNA, the CDR3 is TGTGCCAGCAGCTTGCTGGGGGGAGGGTGGGCCTCTGGCTACACCTTC. The full variable domain, its missing parts supplied by reference TRBV5-6 and TRBJ1-2, is DAGVTQSPTHLIKTRGQQVTLRCSPKSGHDTVSWYQQALGQGPQFIFQYYEEEERQRGNFPDRFSGHQFPNYSSELNVNALLLGDSALYLCASSLLGGGWASGYTFGSGTRLTVV.

This chain connects TRBV30 to TRBJ1-1, with D tentatively TRBD1 (5 bases). V lost 3 bases to trimming and J lost 1 base, with 21 bases between them. The V gene's germline CDR1 is GTSNPN and CDR2 SVGIG (reference sequence). The CDR3 covers 17 residues. CDR3 nucleotide sequence: TGTGCCTGGAGATCCCTCCGGGGGACCCCATCGAACACTGAAGCTTTCTTT. It yields the protein CAWRSLRGTPSNTEAFF.

V gene TRBV28 combines with J gene TRBJ2-6; D is ambiguous. The CDR3 runs 15 residues. The V gene's germline CDR1 is MDHEN and CDR2 SYDVKM. With 5 bases removed from V and 0 bases from J, the gap between germline ends came to 8 bases. CDR3 loop: CASSPPGSGANVLTF. Here the CDR3 DNA reads TGTGCCAGCAGTCCCCCGGGCTCTGGGGCCAACGTCCTGACTTTC.

The chain has TRBV7-3 and TRBJ2-3, with 12 positions matching TRBD2. Germline lookup yields CDR1 SGHTA and CDR2 FQGTGA. CDR3 length equals 19 residues. Trimming removed 1 base from V and 3 bases from J; junction bases left unmatched: 11. CDR3 bases: TGTGCCAGCAGCTTAATAGGGCTAGCGGGGGGGCGATTAACAGATACGCAGTATTTT. The encoded protein is CASSLIGLAGGRLTDTQYF.

V and J are TRBV6-5 and TRBJ2-7; TRBD1 matches at 8 bases. Germline loops: CDR1 MNHEY, CDR2 SVGAGI. This CDR3 is built from 14 residues. The trim removed 4 bases at V and 4 bases at J, leaving 6 bases unmatched. The CDR3 loop reads CASSFGTGSYEQYF. The DNA for the CDR3 is TGTGCCAGCAGTTTCGGGACAGGATCATACGAGCAGTACTTC.

The chain couples TRBV30 to TRBJ2-7, with TRBD2 identical over 11 bases. CDR1 is GTSNPN and CDR2 is SVGIG in the germline V gene (reference sequence). The length of the CDR3 is 15 residues. The junction had 8 bases not matched to a gene; V was cut back by 0 bases and J by 7 bases. CDR3 in DNA: TGTGCCTGGAGTGTAATCCCTAGCGGGGGGTGGGAGCAGTACTTC. Encoded protein: CAWSVIPSGGWEQYF.

This chain uses TRBV7-2 with TRBJ2-1, with 8 bases fitting TRBD2. The CDR3 loop spans 13 amino acids. The germline V gene has CDR1 SGHTA and CDR2 FQGNSA. The ends lost 3 bases at V and 9 bases at J; junction bases unmatched: 4. The CDR3 reads CASSFYLAGEQFF. CDR3 DNA: TGTGCCAGCAGCTTCTACCTAGCGGGTGAGCAGTTCTTC.

The genes are TRBV30 and TRBJ2-5; D may be TRBD2 (6 bases). The ends were cut back, 2 bases at V and 4 bases at J, with 17 bases in the middle. The CDR3 has 15 residues. The germline V gene has CDR1 GTSNPN and CDR2 SVGIG (reference sequence). CDR3 nucleotide sequence: TGTGCCTGGAGTCTTAGCGGAACCCTGGGAGAGACCCAGTACTTC. Its translation is CAWSLSGTLGETQYF.

In this sample, this clone turned up a few times. This chain uses TRBV5-4 with TRBJ1-5; the D gene is possibly TRBD1 (6 bases). The CDR3 loop spans 14 amino acids. Germline CDR1 reads SGHNT; CDR2 reads YYREEE (reference sequence). Trimming stripped 9 bases from V and 0 bases from J, with 13 bases between. The CDR3 reads CAMGDTLSNQPQHF. For the CDR3, the DNA is TGTGCCATGGGGGACACCCTTAGCAATCAGCCCCAGCATTTT.

This chain joins TRBV7-2 and TRBJ2-5; TRBD2 is a possible D gene (6 bases). This CDR3 comprises 13 residues. Trimming took 4 bases from V and 6 from J, leaving 12 bases between them. CDR1 and CDR2 (germline): SGHTA, FQGNSA. CDR3 nucleotide sequence: TGTGCCAGCAGCTCGGTAGCGGCTCAGACCCAGTACTTC. Protein sequence: CASSSVAAQTQYF.

The rearrangement uses TRBV5-1 and TRBJ1-1, with a tentative D call TRBD1 (6 bases). There are 16 residues in the CDR3. The V end lost 0 bases, the J end lost 1 base, and 13 bases lay between the germline ends. Germline CDR1 is SGHRS and CDR2 is YFSETQ. CDR3 region: CASSLGSGTQNTEAFF. CDR3 nucleotides: TGCGCCAGCAGCTTGGGTTCCGGGACACAGAACACTGAAGCTTTCTTT. The full variable domain, its missing parts supplied by reference TRBV5-1 and TRBJ1-1, is KAGVTQTPRYLIKTRGQQVTLSCSPISGHRSVSWYQQTPGQGLQFLFEYFSETQRNKGNFPGRFSGRQFSNSRSEMNVSTLELGDSALYLCASSLGSGTQNTEAFFGQGTRLTVV.

This chain connects TRBV7-9 to TRBJ1-1; D may be TRBD1 (6 bases). This CDR3 region has 15 residues. Germline V gene data show CDR1 as SEHNR and CDR2 as FQNEAQ (reference sequence). Between the trimmed V and J ends, which lost 1 base and 4 bases, there was a span of 13 bases. The CDR3, as DNA: TGTGCCAGCAGCTTAGATGGCCTAGGGGGCACTGAAGCTTTCTTT. It is translated as CASSLDGLGGTEAFF.

The gene calls are TRBV5-5 and TRBJ2-6; 8 bases map to TRBD1. CDR3 size: 17 residues. Germline V gene sequence: CDR1 SGHKS, CDR2 YYEKEE (reference sequence). V was pared by 5 bases and J by 2 bases, with 9 bases of the junction left unmatched. CDR3 amino acids: CASRPPGQAAGANVLTF. CDR3 coding DNA: TGTGCCAGCAGACCGCCGGGACAGGCGGCTGGGGCCAACGTCCTGACTTTC.

The chain recombines TRBV6-1 with TRBJ2-2; D gene uncertain. CDR1 and CDR2 (germline): MNHNS, SASEGT. V was pared by 5 bases and J by 6 bases, with 13 bases between. The CDR3 length is 14 residues. CDR3 amino acids: CASSPYGEPGELFF. The CDR3 nucleotides are TGTGCCAGCAGTCCTTATGGAGAGCCCGGGGAGCTGTTTTTT.

This rearrangement joins TRBV13 to TRBJ1-2; 7 bases are shared with TRBD1. Trimming removed 5 bases from V and 6 bases from J; junction bases left unmatched: 9. Germline V gene sequence: CDR1 PRHDT, CDR2 FYEKMQ (reference sequence). There are 14 residues in the CDR3. Here the CDR3 reads CASSRDSNSDGYTF. The CDR3 DNA sequence: TGTGCCAGCAGCCGGGACAGTAACTCGGATGGCTACACCTTC.

The chain joins TRBV2 to TRBJ1-1; no clear D. The CDR3 sequence is 13 residues long. Germline assignment: CDR1 SNHLY and CDR2 FYNNEI. The ends were cut back, 4 bases at V and 1 base at J, with 7 bases in the middle. The CDR3 loop is CASSGGRNTEAFF. CDR3 in DNA: TGTGCCAGCAGTGGAGGCAGGAACACTGAAGCTTTCTTT.

This chain uses TRBV29-1 with TRBJ2-5, with D hard to call. Judging by the DNA end, TRBJ2-7 fits better; the J call may be wrong. The CDR3 consists of 11 residues. Germline CDR1 is SQVTM and CDR2 is ANQGSEA. CDR3 DNA: TGCAGCGTTGAAAAGTCCTACGAGCAGTACTTC. Translating it yields CSVEKSYEQYF.

This clone was observed a handful of times. CDR3 residues: CASNGQLNSPLHF. The CDR3, as DNA: TGTGCCAGCAACGGACAGTTAAATTCACCCCTCCACTTT. The chain combines TRBV6-1 with TRBJ1-6; D is possibly TRBD1 (6 bases). V lost 7 bases and J lost 7, with 11 bases in between. The germline gives CDR1 MNHNS, CDR2 SASEGT. The CDR3 loop spans 13 amino acids.

The V and J genes are TRBV28 and TRBJ2-2; TRBD1 matches 9 bases. With V trimmed by 3 bases and J by 6 bases, 11 bases remained unmatched. Germline V gene sequence: CDR1 MDHEN, CDR2 SYDVKM. The CDR3 is made up of 17 amino acids. Written as DNA, the CDR3 is TGTGCCAGCAGTTTCGGTCTTTGGACAGGGGCTTCCGGGGAGCTGTTTTTT. Translating it yields CASSFGLWTGASGELFF.

CDR3 amino acids: CASSSGTVSMNTEAFF. The CDR3 region has the DNA TGTGCCAGCAGTTCCGGGACAGTAAGCATGAACACTGAAGCTTTCTTT. The chain couples TRBV6-5 to TRBJ1-1, with TRBD1 matching over 7 bases. From germline, CDR1 is MNHEY and CDR2 SVGAGI. The V gene end was trimmed by 4 bases and the J gene end by 0 bases; junction bases not matched to a gene: 8. This CDR3 spans 16 amino acids.

The rearrangement links TRBV7-9 to TRBJ2-7; 9 nucleotides line up with TRBD1. The CDR3 extends over 14 amino acids. The trim removed 5 bases at V and 5 bases at J, leaving 7 bases unmatched. CDR1 and CDR2 (germline): SEHNR, FQNEAQ (reference sequence). CDR3: CASSRGQGINEQYF. The DNA for the CDR3 is TGTGCCAGCAGCCGGGGACAGGGTATAAACGAGCAGTACTTC.

The CDR3 bases are TGTGCCAGCAGTTTCGGGAGGACGGGGGGCGTAAGCTACACCTTC. The encoded protein is CASSFGRTGGVSYTF. The gene calls are TRBV28 and TRBJ1-2, with D tentatively TRBD1 (6 bases). Trimming pared 3 bases from V and 9 bases from J, leaving 20 bases between. The CDR3 sequence is 15 residues long. Germline CDR1 MDHEN, CDR2 SYDVKM.

This CDR3 reads CASSQDPGQGRDTGELFF. Written as DNA, the CDR3 is TGCGCCAGCAGCCAAGACCCGGGACAGGGAAGAGACACCGGGGAGCTGTTTTTT. The chain links TRBV4-1 to TRBJ2-2; 9 bases fit TRBD1. Trimming cost V 0 bases and J 3 bases; bases outside gene matches: 8. Germline-derived CDR1 and CDR2 are MGHRA and YSYEKL. CDR3 length: 18 amino acids.